This T cell receptor (beta chain) was captured in a study of T cell responses to AZD1222 COVID-19 vaccine. CDR3 length: 17 residues. Trimming took off 2 bases at V and 2 bases at J, with 16 bases between the two ends. From germline, CDR1 is MDHEN and CDR2 SYDVKM. The data were produced by immunoSEQ multiplex PCR, yet TCRdb's version contains in-frame clones alone and is incomplete. Of about 140,000 clones listed, 93% were seen once; the top ten hold under 6.5%. The TCR comes from an adult in good health. The V and J genes are TRBV28 and TRBJ1-5; D possibly corresponds to TRBD1 (5 bases). The sequencing here drew on peripheral blood, taken on day 0 of AZD1222 vaccination. The CDR3 region has the DNA TGTGCCAGCAGTTTACCATCCCGGGACGGACGCAATCAGCCCCAGCATTTT. This codes for CASSLPSRDGRNQPQHF.